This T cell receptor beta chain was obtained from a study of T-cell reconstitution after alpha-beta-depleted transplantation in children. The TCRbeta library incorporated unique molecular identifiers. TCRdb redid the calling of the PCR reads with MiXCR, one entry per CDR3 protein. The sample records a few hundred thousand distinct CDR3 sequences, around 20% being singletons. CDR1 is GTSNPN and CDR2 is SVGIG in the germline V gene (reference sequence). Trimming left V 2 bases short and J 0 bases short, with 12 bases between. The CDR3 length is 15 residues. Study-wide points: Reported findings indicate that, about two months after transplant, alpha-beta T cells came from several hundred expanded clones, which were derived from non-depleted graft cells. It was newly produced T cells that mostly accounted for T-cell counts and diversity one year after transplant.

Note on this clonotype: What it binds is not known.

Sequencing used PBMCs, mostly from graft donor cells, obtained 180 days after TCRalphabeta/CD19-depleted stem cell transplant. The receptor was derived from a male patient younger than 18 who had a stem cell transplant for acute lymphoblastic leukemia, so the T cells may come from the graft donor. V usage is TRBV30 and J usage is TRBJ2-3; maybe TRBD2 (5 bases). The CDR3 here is CAWSTRVSSTDTQYF. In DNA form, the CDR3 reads TGTGCCTGGAGTACTAGGGTTTCTAGCACAGATACGCAGTATTTT.